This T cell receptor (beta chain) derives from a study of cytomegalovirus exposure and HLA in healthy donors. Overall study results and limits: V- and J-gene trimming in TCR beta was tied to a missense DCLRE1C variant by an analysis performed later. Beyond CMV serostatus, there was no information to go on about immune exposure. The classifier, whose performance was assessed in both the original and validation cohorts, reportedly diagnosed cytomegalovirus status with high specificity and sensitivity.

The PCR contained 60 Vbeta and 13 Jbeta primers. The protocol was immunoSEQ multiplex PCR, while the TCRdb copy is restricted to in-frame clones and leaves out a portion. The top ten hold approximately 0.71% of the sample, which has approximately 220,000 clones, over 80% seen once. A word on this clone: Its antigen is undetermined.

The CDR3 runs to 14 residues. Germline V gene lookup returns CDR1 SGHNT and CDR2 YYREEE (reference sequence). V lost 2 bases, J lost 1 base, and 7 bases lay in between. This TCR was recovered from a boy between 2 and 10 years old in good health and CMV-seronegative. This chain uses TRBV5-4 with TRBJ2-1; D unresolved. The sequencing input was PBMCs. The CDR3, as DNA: TGTGCCAGCAGCTTTGAGCAATCCTACAATGAGCAGTTCTTC. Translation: CASSFEQSYNEQFF.